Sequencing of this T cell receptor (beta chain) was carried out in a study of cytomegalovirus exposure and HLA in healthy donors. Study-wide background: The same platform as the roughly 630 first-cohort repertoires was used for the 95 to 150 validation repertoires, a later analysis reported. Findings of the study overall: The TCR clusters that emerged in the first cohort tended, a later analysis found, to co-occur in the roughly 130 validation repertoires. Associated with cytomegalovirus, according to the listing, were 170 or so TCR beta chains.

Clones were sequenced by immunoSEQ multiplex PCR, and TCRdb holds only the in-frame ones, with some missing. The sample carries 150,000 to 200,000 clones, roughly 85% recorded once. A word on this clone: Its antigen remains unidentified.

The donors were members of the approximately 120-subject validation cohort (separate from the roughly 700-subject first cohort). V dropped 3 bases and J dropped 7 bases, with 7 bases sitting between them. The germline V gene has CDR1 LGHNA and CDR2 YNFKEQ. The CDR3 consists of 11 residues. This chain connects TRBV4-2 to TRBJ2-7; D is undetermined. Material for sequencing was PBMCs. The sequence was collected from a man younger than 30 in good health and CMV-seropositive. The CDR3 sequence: CASSQGDEQYF. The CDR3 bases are TGTGCCAGCAGCCAGGGCGATGAGCAGTACTTC.